A single sample gave rise to the 10 T cell receptor beta chains below, sequenced in a study of radiotherapy plus CTLA-4 blockade in lung cancer listed by TCRdb under 2018. The library was produced with the immunoSEQ multiplex PCR assay. TCRdb re-hosts the immuneACCESS table, in-frame sequences only. Its copies lack some clones; in the studies checked, an unresolved V gene accounts for under half of them, and the cause for the rest is not known. Present in this sample are about 73,000 clones, roughly 84% of which were seen just once. Of the sample, 35% to 50% is held by the ten largest clones. Sequencing was performed on peripheral blood, taken from a patient treated with radiotherapy plus ipilimumab. The source is a human donor with non-small cell lung cancer that progressed on radiotherapy plus ipilimumab.

The gene calls are TRBV28 and TRBJ2-5, with D tentatively TRBD2 (5 bases). Germline V gene lookup returns CDR1 MDHEN and CDR2 SYDVKM. This CDR3 spans 12 amino acids. V lost 6 bases to trimming and J lost 2 bases, with 7 bases between them. CDR3 amino acids: CASRRAQETQYF. CDR3 sequence (DNA): TGTGCCAGCAGGAGGGCACAAGAGACCCAGTACTTC.

In this sample, this clone turned up a few times. A read error may produce the germline difference seen at one junction end. The V gene is TRBV6-5, the J gene TRBJ2-2; 9 bases agree with TRBD1. This CDR3 has 14 amino acids. CDR1 and CDR2 from the germline V gene are MNHEY and SVGAGI. CDR3 DNA sequence: TGTGCCACCAGTGACAGGGGGGACACCGGGGAGCTGTTTTTT. Translated, it gives CATSDRGDTGELFF.

The DNA for the CDR3 is TGTGCCTGGAGGGGGGTCGGAAGATACGAGCAGTACTTC. Amino acids: CAWRGVGRYEQYF. This chain connects TRBV30 to TRBJ2-7; TRBD1 or TRBD2 may be the D gene (5 bases each). Trimming cost V 3 bases and J 4 bases, with 13 bases left between them. Germline-derived CDR1 and CDR2 are GTSNPN and SVGIG (reference sequence). This CDR3 has 13 residues. Based on the CDR3 plus reference TRBV30 and TRBJ2-7, the full variable domain is SQTIHQWPATLVQPVGSPLSLECTVEGTSNPNLYWYRQAAGRGLQLLFYSVGIGQISSEVPQNLSASRPQDRQFILSSKKLLLSDSGFYLCAWRGVGRYEQYFGPGTRLTVT.

This rearrangement joins TRBV6-5 to TRBJ2-5; 7 bases line up with TRBD1. The V gene's germline CDR1 is MNHEY and CDR2 SVGAGI. Trimming removed 6 bases from V and 5 bases from J; junction bases left unmatched: 6. This CDR3 has 13 residues. The CDR3 DNA reads TGTGCCAGCAGAACAGGGGTGAGGGAGACCCAGTACTTC. Protein product: CASRTGVRETQYF.

This chain uses TRBV27 with TRBJ1-4, with a tentative D call TRBD1 (6 bases). The length of the CDR3 is 14 residues. The germline gives CDR1 MNHEY, CDR2 SMNVEV (reference sequence). Trimming removed 7 bases from V and 0 bases from J, with 9 bases in between. CDR3 amino acids: CASKRQATNEKLFF. The CDR3 region has the DNA TGTGCCAGCAAACGACAGGCAACTAATGAAAAACTGTTTTTT.

V and J are TRBV27 and TRBJ2-5; 9 positions match TRBD1. CDR1 and CDR2 from the germline V gene are MNHEY and SMNVEV (reference sequence). V trimming: 3 bases; J trimming: 4 bases; junction bases outside the gene matches: 6. There are 15 residues in the CDR3. Here the CDR3 reads CASSFKGQGSETQYF. The DNA of the CDR3 is TGTGCCAGCAGTTTTAAAGGACAGGGGTCAGAGACCCAGTACTTC.

V gene TRBV6-6 combines with J gene TRBJ2-7, with D unresolved. V shed 2 bases and J shed 3 bases, with 11 bases lying between them. This CDR3 contains 14 residues. Germline V lookup: CDR1 MNHNY, CDR2 SVGAGI (reference sequence). CDR3 DNA: TGTGCCAGCAGTTACGGCGACGGAATCTACGAGCAGTACTTC. This gives the protein CASSYGDGIYEQYF.

The chain combines TRBV6-6 with TRBJ2-1; unclear D gene. Looked up from germline, CDR1 is MNHNY and CDR2 is SVGAGI (reference sequence). V lost 6 bases and J 3 bases, leaving 6 bases between the germline ends. The CDR3 has 12 residues. The CDR3 spells CASRPDYNEQFF. The CDR3 bases are TGTGCCAGCAGACCCGACTACAATGAGCAGTTCTTC.

This clone was observed a few times. The V and J genes are TRBV29-1 and TRBJ2-5, with a possible D match to TRBD1 (6 bases). V shed 4 bases and J shed 7 bases, with 19 bases lying between them. This CDR3 contains 14 residues. The germline V gene encodes CDR1 SQVTM and CDR2 ANQGSEA. The CDR3 region is CSVAEGQGWGTQYF. Here the CDR3 DNA reads TGCAGCGTTGCCGAGGGGCAGGGGTGGGGGACCCAGTACTTC.

This sequence joins TRBV2 and TRBJ2-7, with D perhaps matching TRBD2 (5 bases). Germline loops: CDR1 SNHLY, CDR2 FYNNEI. The V gene lost 5 bases and the J gene lost 4 bases, with 30 bases spanning the gap. The CDR3 runs 19 residues. CDR3 loop: CASSPSLGRWRQRDYEQYF. For the CDR3, the DNA is TGTGCCAGCAGTCCTAGCCTCGGAAGATGGCGGCAGCGAGATTACGAGCAGTACTTC.